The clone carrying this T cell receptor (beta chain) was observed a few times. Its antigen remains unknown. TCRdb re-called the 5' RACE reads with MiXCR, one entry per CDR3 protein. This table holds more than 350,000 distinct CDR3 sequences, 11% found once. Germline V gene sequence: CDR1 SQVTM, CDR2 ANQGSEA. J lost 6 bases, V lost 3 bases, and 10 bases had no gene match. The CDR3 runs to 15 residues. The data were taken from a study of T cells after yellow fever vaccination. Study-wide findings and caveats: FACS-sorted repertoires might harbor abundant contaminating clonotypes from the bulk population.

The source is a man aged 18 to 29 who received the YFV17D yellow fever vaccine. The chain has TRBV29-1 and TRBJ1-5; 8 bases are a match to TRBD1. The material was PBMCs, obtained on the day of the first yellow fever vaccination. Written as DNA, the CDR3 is TGCAGCGTTGAGCTACAGGGGGGCCCTAGTCAGCCCCAGCATTTT. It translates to CSVELQGGPSQPQHF.